A selection of T cell receptor beta chains follows, all from one sample in a study of human thymus T cells. Sequencing was performed with immunoSEQ multiplex PCR; in TCRdb, only in-frame clones are kept and a portion is missing. The table has about 120,000 clones, approximately 96% seen once. Sequenced material: thymus tissue. The source is a boy under two years old with a congenital heart defect but otherwise immunologically healthy. The CDR3 runs from the conserved cysteine through the conserved F or W. The order of the fields is clone size, D gene, J gene, V gene, CDR3 DNA, CDR3 protein. The D gene is left open where the match is weak. Part of the rows lack a size; the others show once, few, many or a class for expanded clones.

NA,NA,TRBJ2-3,TRBV6-5,TGTGCCAGCAGTTCCCCCCCTTGGGATACGCAGTATTTT,CASSSPPWDTQYF
NA,NA,TRBJ1-6,TRBV6-6,TGTGCCAGCAGTTACGCCCCCAATTGGGCCCTCCACTTT,CASSYAPNWALHF
NA,NA,TRBJ1-2,TRBV6-6,TGTGCCAGCGGATCAGGGGCGCGAGGTCCTAACTATGGCTACACCTTC,CASGSGARGPNYGYTF
NA,NA,TRBJ1-3,TRBV10-3,TGTGCCATCAGTGATCCCAACGGGAGGGTAGCTGGAAACACCATATATTTT,CAISDPNGRVAGNTIYF
NA,NA,TRBJ1-2,TRBV6-1,TGTGCCGGGGAAACCCTCTATGGCTACACCTTC,CAGETLYGYTF
NA,NA,TRBJ2-3,TRBV7-2,TGTGCCAGCAGCCCCCCCGTTTTGAATACGCAGTATTTT,CASSPPVLNTQYF
NA,NA,TRBJ2-1,TRBV30,TGTGCCTGGAACAGGGTGGGGGCCCACAATGAGCAGTTCTTC,CAWNRVGAHNEQFF
few,TRBD2,TRBJ2-1,TRBV7-2,TGTGCCAGCAGGGACCGAGCGGGGCCCTCGGATGAGCAGTTCTTC,CASRDRAGPSDEQFF
NA,NA,TRBJ2-7,TRBV21-1,TGTGCCAGCAGCACCTTGGGGGGGGCTAGTGCCTACGAGCAGTACTTC,CASSTLGGASAYEQYF
NA,TRBD2,TRBJ2-7,TRBV19,TGTGCCAGTAGTCAATTTAGCGGGGGGGCCCACGAGCAGTACTTC,CASSQFSGGAHEQYF
NA,TRBD1,TRBJ1-2,TRBV2,TGTGCCAGCAGTCCCGGGACAGGGGATAACTATGGCTACACCTTC,CASSPGTGDNYGYTF
NA,TRBD2,TRBJ2-7,TRBV15,TGTGCCACCAGCAGCCTTTCCCCTAGCGGAGTCTACGAGCAGTACTTC,CATSSLSPSGVYEQYF
once,NA,TRBJ2-1,TRBV7-6,TGTGCCAGCAGCTTAGATCCAGGCCCAAGCTCCTACAATGAGCAGTTCTTC,CASSLDPGPSSYNEQFF
once,TRBD2,TRBJ2-1,TRBV28,TGTGCCAGCAGTTTTAGCGGGACTAGCAGATACAATGAGCAGTTCTTC,CASSFSGTSRYNEQFF
NA,NA,TRBJ2-5,TRBV7-6,TGTGCCAGCTGCGTTTCAGGGATAGGGACCCAGTACTTC,CASCVSGIGTQYF